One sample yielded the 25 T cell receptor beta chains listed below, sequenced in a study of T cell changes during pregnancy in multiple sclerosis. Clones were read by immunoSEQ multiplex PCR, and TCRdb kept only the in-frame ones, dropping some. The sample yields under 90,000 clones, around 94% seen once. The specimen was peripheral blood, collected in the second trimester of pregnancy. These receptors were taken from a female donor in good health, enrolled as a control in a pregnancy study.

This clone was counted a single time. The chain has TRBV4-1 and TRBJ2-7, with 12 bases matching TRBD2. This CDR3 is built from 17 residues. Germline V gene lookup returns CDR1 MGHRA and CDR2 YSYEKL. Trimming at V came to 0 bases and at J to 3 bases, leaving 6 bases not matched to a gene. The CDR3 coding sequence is TGCGCCAGCAGCCAAGACCCGACTAGCGGGAGAAACTACGAGCAGTACTTC. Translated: CASSQDPTSGRNYEQYF.

CDR3 sequence reads: CASSLGSDNEQFF. The CDR3, as DNA: TGTGCCAGCAGCTTGGGTTCGGACAATGAGCAGTTCTTC. The chain links TRBV5-4 to TRBJ2-1; D gene unclear. The V gene's germline CDR1 is SGHNT and CDR2 YYREEE (reference sequence). This CDR3 spans 13 amino acids. With 0 bases removed from V and 5 bases from J, the gap between germline ends came to 6 bases. Using reference TRBV5-4 and TRBJ2-1 for the parts outside the CDR3, the full variable domain is ETGVTQSPTHLIKTRGQQVTLRCSSQSGHNTVSWYQQALGQGPQFIFQYYREEENGRGNFPPRFSGLQFPNYSSELNVNALELDDSALYLCASSLGSDNEQFFGPGTRLTVL.

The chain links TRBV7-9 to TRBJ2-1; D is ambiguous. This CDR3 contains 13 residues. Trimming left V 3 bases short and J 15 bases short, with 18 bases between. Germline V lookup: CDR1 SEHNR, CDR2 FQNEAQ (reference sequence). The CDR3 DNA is TGTGCCAGCAGCTTCGACTCGGTGTCGAACCCGTTCTTC. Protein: CASSFDSVSNPFF.

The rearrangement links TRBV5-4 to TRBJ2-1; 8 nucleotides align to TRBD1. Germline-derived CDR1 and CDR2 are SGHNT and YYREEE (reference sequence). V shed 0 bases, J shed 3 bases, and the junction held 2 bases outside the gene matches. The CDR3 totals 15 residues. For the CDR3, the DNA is TGTGCCAGCAGCTTGGACAGGGGGAACTACAATGAGCAGTTCTTC. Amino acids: CASSLDRGNYNEQFF.

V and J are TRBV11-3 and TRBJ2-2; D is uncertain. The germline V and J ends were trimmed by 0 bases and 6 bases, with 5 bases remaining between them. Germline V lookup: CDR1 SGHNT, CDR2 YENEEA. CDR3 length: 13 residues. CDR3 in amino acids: CASSLDRAGELFF. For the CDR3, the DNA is TGTGCCAGCAGCTTAGACCGGGCCGGGGAGCTGTTTTTT. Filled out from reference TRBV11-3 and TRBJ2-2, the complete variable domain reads EAGVVQSPRYKIIEKKQPVAFWCNPISGHNTLYWYLQNLGQGPELLIRYENEEAVDDSQLPKDRFSAERLKGVDSTLKIQPAELGDSAVYLCASSLDRAGELFFGEGSRLTVL.

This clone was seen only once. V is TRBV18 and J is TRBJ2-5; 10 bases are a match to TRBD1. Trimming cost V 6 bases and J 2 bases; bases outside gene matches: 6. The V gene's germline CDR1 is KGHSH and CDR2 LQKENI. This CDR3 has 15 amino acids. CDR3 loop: CASSWDRGTQETQYF. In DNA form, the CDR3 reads TGTGCCAGCTCCTGGGACAGGGGCACACAAGAGACCCAGTACTTC.

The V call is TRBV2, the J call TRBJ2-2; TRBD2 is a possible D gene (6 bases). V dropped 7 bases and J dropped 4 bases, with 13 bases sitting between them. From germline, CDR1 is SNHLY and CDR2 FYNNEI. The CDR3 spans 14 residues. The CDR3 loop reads CASTRGAGTGELFF. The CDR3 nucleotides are TGTGCCAGCACCCGCGGGGCTGGCACCGGGGAGCTGTTTTTT.

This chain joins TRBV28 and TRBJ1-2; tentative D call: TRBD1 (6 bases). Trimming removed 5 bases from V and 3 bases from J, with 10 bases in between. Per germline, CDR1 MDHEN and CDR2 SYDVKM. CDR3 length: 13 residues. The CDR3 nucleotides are TGTGCCAGCAGTCGGACAGCAGACTATGGCTACACCTTC. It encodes CASSRTADYGYTF.

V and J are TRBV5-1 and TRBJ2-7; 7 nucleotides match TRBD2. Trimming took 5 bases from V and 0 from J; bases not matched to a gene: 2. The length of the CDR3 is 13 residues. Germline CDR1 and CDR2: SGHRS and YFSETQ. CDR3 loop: CASSGGSSYEQYF. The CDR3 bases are TGCGCCAGCAGTGGCGGGAGCTCCTACGAGCAGTACTTC.

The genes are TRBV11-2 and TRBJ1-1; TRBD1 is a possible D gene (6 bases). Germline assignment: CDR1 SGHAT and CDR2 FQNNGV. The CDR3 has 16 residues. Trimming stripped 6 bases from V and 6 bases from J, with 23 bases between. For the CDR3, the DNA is TGTGCCAGCAGACTCATCAGGGGCCTAGAGATCGCTGAAGCTTTCTTT. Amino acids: CASRLIRGLEIAEAFF.

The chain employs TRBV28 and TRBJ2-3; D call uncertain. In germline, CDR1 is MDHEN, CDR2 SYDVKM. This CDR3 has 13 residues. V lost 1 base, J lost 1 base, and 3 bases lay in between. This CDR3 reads CASSLSGTDTQYF. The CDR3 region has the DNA TGTGCCAGCAGTTTATCTGGCACAGATACGCAGTATTTT.

The CDR3 sequence: CASSQTSGITDTQYF. CDR3 sequence (DNA): TGTGCCAGCAGCCAAACTAGCGGGATCACAGATACGCAGTATTTT. The chain has TRBV4-2 and TRBJ2-3; 10 bases fit TRBD2. CDR1 is LGHNA and CDR2 is YNFKEQ in the germline V gene. Trimming at V came to 2 bases and at J to 2 bases, leaving 1 base not matched to a gene. The CDR3 runs to 15 residues.

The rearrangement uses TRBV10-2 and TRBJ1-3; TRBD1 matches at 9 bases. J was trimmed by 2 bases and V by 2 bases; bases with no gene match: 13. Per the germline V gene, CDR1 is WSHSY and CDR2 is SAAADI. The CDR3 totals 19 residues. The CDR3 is CASSEGFADRGLAGNTIYF. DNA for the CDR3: TGCGCCAGCAGTGAGGGTTTTGCGGACAGGGGATTAGCTGGAAACACCATATATTTT.

The CDR3 bases are TGTGCCAGCACGGGACCAACGGGGGTTCGGGAGACCCAGTACTTC. Amino acids: CASTGPTGVRETQYF. The chain uses TRBV25-1 and TRBJ2-5; maybe TRBD2 (6 bases). The CDR3 has 15 residues. Trimming pared 7 bases from V and 5 bases from J, leaving 20 bases between. Germline CDR1 is MGHDK and CDR2 is SYGVNS.

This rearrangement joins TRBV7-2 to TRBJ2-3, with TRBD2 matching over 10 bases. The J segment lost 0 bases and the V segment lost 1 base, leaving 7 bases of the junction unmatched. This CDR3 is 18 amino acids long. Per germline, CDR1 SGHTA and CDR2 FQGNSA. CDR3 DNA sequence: TGTGCCAGCAGCTTAGGGACTAGCGGACCCCCTAGCACAGATACGCAGTATTTT. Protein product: CASSLGTSGPPSTDTQYF.

Written as DNA, the CDR3 is TGTGCCAGTAGACCCCGGGGGGGCTCCCAAAATGAGCAGTTCTTC. Its translation: CASRPRGGSQNEQFF. The V call is TRBV19, the J call TRBJ2-1; 8 nucleotides align to TRBD2. Germline trimming cut 6 bases from V and 7 bases from J; bases unmatched to any gene: 11. The CDR3 length is 15 residues. Looked up from germline, CDR1 is LNHDA and CDR2 is SQIVND (reference sequence).

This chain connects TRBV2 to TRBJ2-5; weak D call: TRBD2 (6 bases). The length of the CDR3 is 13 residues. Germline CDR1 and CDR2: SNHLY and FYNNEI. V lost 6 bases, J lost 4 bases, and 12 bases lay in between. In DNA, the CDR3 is TGTGCCAGCAGACGGGGACTCACAGAGACCCAGTACTTC. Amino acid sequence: CASRRGLTETQYF.

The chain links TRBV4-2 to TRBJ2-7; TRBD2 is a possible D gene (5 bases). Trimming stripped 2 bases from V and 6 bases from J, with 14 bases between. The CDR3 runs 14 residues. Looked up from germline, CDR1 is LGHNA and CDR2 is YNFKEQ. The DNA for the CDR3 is TGTGCCAGCAGCCAACGGTCGTACGAGGGCGAGCAGTACTTC. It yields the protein CASSQRSYEGEQYF.

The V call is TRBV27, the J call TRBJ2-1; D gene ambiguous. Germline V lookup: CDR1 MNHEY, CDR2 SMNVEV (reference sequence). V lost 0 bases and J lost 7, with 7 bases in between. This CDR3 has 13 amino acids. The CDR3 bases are TGTGCCAGCAGTTTATCGCTGAGGAATGAGCAGTTCTTC. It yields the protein CASSLSLRNEQFF.

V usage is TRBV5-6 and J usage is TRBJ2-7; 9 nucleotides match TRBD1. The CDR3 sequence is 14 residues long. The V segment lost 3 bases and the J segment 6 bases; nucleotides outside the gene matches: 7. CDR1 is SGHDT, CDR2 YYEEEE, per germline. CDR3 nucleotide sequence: TGTGCCAGCAGCTCCGGGACAGGGAAAGGCGAGCAGTACTTC. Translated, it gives CASSSGTGKGEQYF.

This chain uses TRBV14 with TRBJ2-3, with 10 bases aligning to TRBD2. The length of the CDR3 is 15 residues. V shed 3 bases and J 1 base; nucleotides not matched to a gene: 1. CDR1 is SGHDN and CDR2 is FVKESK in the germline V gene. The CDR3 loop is CASSHGLAGTDTQYF. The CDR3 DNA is TGTGCCAGCAGCCACGGACTAGCGGGCACAGATACGCAGTATTTT. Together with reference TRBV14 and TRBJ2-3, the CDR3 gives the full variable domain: EAGVTQFPSHSVIEKGQTVTLRCDPISGHDNLYWYRRVMGKEIKFLLHFVKESKQDESGMPNNRFLAERTGGTYSTLKVQPAELEDSGVYFCASSHGLAGTDTQYFGPGTRLTVL.

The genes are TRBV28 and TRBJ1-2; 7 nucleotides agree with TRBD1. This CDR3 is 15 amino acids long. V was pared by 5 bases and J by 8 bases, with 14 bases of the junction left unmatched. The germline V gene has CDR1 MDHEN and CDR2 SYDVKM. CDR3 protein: CASSPTGTEIRGYTF. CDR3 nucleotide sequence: TGTGCCAGCAGTCCAACCGGGACAGAGATAAGGGGCTACACCTTC.

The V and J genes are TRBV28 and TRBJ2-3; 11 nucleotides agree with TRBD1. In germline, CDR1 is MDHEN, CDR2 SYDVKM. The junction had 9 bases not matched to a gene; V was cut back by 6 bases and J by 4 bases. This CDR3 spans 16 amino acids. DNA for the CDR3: TGTGCCAGCAGCCCCTCCGGGACAGGGGGTCCAGATACGCAGTATTTT. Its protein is CASSPSGTGGPDTQYF.

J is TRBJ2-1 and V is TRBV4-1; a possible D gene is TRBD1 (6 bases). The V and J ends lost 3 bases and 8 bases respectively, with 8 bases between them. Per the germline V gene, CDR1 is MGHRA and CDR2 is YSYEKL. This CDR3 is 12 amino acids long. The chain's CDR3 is CASSQGADEQFF. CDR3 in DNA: TGCGCCAGCAGCCAGGGGGCCGATGAGCAGTTCTTC.

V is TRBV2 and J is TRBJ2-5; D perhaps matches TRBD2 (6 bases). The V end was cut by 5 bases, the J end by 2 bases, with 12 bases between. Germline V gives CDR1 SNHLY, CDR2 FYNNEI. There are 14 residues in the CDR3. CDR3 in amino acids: CASSSSSAQETQYF. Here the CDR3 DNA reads TGTGCCAGCAGTAGTTCTAGCGCTCAAGAGACCCAGTACTTC.